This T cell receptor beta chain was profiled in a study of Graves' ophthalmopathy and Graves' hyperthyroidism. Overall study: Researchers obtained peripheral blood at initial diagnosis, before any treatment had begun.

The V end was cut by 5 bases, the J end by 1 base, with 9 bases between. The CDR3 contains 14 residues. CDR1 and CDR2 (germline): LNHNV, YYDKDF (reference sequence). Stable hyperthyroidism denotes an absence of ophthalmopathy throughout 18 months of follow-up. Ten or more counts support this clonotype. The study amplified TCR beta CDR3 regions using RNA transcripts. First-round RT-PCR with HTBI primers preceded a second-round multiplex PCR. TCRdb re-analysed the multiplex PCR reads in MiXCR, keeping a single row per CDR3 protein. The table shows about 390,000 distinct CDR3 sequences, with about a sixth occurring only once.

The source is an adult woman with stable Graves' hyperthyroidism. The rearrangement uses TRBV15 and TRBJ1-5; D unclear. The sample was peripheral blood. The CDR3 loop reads CATSDGVSNQPQHF. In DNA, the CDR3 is TGTGCCACCAGCGATGGGGTGAGCAATCAGCCCCAGCATTTT.